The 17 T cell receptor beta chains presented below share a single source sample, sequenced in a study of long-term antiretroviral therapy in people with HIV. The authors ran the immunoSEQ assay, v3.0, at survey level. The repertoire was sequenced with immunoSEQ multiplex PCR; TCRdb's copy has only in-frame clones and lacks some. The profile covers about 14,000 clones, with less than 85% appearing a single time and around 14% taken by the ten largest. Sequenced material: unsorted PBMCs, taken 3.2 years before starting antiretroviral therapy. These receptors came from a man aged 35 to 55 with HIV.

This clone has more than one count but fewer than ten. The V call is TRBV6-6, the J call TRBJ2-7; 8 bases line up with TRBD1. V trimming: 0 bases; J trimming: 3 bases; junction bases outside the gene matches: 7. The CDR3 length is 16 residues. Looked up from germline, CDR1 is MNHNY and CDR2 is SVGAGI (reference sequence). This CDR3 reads CASSYSRGTGYYEQYF. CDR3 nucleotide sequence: TGTGCCAGCAGTTACTCGAGAGGGACAGGATACTACGAGCAGTACTTC.

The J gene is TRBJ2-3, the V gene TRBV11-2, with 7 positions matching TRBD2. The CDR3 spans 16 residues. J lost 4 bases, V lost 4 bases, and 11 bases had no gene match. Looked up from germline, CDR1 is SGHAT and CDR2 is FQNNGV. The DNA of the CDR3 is TGTGCCAGCAGCTCCGGGACTACGAGAGGCCCAGATACGCAGTATTTT. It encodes CASSSGTTRGPDTQYF.

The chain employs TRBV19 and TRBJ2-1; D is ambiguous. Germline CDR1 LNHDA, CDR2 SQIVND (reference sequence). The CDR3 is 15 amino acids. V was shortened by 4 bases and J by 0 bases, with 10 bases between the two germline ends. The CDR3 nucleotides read TGTGCCAGTAGTAAGAGTAGTAGCTCCTACAATGAGCAGTTCTTC. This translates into CASSKSSSSYNEQFF.

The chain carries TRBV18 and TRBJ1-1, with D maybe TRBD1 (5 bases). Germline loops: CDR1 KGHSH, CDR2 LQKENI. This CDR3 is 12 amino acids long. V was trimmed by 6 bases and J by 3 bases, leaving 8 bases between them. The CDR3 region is CASSGGDTEAFF. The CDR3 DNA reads TGTGCCAGCTCGGGGGGAGACACTGAAGCTTTCTTT.

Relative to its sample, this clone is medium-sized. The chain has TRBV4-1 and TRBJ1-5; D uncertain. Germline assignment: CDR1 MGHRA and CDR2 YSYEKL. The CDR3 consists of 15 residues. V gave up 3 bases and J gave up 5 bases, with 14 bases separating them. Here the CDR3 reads CASSQAATSDQPQHF. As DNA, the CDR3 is TGCGCCAGCAGCCAGGCCGCCACCTCCGATCAGCCCCAGCATTTT.

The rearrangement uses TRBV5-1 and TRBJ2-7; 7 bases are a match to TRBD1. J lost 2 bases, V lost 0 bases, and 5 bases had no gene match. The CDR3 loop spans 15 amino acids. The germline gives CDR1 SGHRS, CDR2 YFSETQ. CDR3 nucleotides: TGCGCCAGCAGCTTGGGGGACAGAGTGACCTACGAGCAGTACTTC. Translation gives CASSLGDRVTYEQYF.

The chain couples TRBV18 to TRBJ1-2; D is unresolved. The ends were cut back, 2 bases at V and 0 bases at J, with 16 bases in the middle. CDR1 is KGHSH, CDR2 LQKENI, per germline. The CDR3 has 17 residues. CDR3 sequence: CASSPAPSSVANYGYTF. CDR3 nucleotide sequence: TGTGCCAGCTCACCAGCCCCGAGCAGTGTAGCTAACTATGGCTACACCTTC.

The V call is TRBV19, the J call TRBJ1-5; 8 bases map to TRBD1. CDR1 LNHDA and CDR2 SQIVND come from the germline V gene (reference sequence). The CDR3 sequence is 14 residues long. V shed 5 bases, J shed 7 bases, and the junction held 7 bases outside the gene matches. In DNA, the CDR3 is TGTGCCAGTAGTCAGACAGGGGCAAAACAGCCCCAGCATTTT. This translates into CASSQTGAKQPQHF. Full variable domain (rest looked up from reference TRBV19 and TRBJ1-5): DGGITQSPKYLFRKEGQNVTLSCEQNLNHDAMYWYRQDPGQGLRLIYYSQIVNDFQKGDIAEGYSVSREKKESFPLTVTSAQKNPTAFYLCASSQTGAKQPQHFGDGTRLSIL.

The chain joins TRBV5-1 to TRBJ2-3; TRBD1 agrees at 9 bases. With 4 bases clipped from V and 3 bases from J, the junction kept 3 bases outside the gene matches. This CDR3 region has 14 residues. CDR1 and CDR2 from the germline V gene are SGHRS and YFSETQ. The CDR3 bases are TGCGCCAGCAGCCCCGGGACAGGGACAGATACGCAGTATTTT. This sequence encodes CASSPGTGTDTQYF.

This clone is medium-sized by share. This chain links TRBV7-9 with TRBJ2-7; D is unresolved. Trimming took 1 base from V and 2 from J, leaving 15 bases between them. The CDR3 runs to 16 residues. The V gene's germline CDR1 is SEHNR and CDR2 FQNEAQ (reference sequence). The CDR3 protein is CASSLEHSRNPYEQYF. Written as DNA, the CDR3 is TGTGCCAGCAGCTTAGAGCACTCCAGGAACCCCTACGAGCAGTACTTC.

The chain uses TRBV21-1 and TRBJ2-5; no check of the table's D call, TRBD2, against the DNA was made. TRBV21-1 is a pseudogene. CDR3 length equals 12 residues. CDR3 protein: CASSKARETQYF. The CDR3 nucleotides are TGTGCCAGCAGCAAAGCGCGAGAGACCCAGTACTTC.

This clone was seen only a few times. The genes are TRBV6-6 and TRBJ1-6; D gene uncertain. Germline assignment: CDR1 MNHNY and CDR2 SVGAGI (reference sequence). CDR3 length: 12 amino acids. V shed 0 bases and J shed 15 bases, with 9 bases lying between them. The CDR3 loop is CASSYSSGVLHF. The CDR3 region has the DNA TGTGCCAGCAGTTACTCGAGCGGGGTCCTCCACTTT.

The CDR3 here is CASSLTTSSPNTEAFF. The CDR3 bases are TGTGCCAGCAGCTTAACTACAAGTTCCCCTAACACTGAAGCTTTCTTT. The chain uses TRBV7-9 and TRBJ1-1; no clear D. Trimming left V 2 bases short and J 2 bases short, with 15 bases between. CDR1 SEHNR and CDR2 FQNEAQ come from the germline V gene (reference sequence). This CDR3 comprises 16 residues.

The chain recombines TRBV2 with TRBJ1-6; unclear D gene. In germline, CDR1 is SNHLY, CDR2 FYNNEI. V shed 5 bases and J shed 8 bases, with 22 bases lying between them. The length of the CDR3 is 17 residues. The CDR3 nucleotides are TGTGCCAGCAGTAGCCTCTCCGGGCTCCTCAGACATTCACCCCTCCACTTT. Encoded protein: CASSSLSGLLRHSPLHF.

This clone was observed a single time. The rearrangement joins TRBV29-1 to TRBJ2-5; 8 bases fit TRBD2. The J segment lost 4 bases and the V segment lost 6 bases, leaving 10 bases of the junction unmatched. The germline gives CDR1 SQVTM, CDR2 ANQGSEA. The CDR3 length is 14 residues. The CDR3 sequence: CSVTGGGLGETQYF. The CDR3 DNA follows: TGCAGCGTGACCGGGGGGGGACTGGGAGAGACCCAGTACTTC. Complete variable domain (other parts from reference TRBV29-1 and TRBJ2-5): SAVISQKPSRDICQRGTSLTIQCQVDSQVTMMFWYRQQPGQSLTLIATANQGSEATYESGFVIDKFPISRPNLTFSTLTVSNMSPEDSSIYLCSVTGGGLGETQYFGPGTRLLVL.

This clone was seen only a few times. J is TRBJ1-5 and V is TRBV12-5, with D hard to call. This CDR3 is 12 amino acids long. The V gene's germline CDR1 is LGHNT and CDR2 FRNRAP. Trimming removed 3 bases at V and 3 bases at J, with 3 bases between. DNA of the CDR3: TGTGCTAGTGGTTTCCCCAATCAGCCCCAGCATTTT. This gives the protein CASGFPNQPQHF.

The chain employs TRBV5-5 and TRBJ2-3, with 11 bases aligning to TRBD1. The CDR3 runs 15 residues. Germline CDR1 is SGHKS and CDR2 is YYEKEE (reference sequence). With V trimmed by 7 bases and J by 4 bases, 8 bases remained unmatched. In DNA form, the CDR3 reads TGTGCCAGCCACAACGGACAGGGGGCCTCAGATACGCAGTATTTT. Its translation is CASHNGQGASDTQYF.